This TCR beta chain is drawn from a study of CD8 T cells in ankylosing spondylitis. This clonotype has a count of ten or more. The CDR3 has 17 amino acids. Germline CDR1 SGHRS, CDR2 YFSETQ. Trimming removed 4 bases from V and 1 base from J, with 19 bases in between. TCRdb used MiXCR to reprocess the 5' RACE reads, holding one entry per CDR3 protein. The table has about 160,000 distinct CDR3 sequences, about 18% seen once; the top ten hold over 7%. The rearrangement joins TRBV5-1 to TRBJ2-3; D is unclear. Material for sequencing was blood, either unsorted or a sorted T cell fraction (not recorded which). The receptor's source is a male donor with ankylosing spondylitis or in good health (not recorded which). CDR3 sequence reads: CASSGAWGSYGTDTQYF. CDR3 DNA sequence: TGCGCCAGCAGCGGCGCTTGGGGTAGCTACGGCACAGATACGCAGTATTTT.